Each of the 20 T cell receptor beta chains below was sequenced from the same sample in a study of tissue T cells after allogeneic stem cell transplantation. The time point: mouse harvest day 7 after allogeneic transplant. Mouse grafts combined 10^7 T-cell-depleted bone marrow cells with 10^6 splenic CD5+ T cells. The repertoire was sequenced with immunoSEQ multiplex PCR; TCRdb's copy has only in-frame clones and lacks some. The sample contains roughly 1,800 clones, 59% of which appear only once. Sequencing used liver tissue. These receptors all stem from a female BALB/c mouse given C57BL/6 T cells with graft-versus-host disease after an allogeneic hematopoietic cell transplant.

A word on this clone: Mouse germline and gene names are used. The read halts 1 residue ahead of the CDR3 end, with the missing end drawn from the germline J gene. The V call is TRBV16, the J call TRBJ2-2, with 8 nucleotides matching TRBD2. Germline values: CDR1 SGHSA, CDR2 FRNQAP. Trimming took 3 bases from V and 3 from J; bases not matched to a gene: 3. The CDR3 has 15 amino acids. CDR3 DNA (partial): TGTGCAAGCAGCTTGGGGGGGCGGGACACCGGGCAGCTCTAC. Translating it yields CASSLGGRDTGQLY. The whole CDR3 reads CASSLGGRDTGQLYF.

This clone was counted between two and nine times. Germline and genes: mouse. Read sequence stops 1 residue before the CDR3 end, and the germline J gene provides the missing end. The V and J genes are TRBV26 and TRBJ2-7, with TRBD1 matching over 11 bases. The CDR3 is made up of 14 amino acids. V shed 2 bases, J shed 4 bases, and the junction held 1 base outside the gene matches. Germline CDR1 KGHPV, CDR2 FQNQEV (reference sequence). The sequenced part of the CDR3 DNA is TGTGCCAGCAGTCTGCGGGACAGGGGGTATGAACAGTAC. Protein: CASSLRDRGYEQY. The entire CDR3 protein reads CASSLRDRGYEQYF.

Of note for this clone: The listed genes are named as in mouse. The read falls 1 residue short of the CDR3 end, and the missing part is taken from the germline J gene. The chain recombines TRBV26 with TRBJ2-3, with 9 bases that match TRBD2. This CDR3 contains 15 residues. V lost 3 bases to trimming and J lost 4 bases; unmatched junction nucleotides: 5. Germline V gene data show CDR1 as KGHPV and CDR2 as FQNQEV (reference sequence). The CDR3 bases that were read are TGTGCCAGCAGTCTAGGGGACTGGGATACAGAAACGCTGTAT. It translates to CASSLGDWDTETLY. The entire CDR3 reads CASSLGDWDTETLYF.

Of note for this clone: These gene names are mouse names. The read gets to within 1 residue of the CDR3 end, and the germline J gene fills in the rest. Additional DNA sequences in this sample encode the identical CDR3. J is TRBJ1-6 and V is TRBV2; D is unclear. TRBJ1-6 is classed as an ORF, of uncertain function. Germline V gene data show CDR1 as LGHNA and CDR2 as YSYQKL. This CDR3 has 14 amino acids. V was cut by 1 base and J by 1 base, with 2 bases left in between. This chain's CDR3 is CASSQGSYNSPLYF. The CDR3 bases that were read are TGTGCCAGCAGCCAAGGGTCCTATAATTCGCCCCTCTAC.

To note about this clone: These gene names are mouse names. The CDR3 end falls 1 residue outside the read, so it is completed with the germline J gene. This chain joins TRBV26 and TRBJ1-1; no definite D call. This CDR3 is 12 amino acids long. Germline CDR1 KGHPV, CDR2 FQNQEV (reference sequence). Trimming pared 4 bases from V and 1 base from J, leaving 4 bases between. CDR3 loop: CASSRQNTEVFF. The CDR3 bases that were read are TGTGCCAGCAGTCGACAAAACACAGAAGTCTTC.

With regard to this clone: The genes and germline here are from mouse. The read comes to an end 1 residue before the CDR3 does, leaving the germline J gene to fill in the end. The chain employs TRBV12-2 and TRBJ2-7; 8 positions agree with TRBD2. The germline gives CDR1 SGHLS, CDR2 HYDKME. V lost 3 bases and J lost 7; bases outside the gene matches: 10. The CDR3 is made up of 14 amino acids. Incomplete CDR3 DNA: TGTGCCAGCTCTGTCCCGTGGGGGGGGCGAGAACAGTAC. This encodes CASSVPWGGREQY. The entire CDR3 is CASSVPWGGREQYF.

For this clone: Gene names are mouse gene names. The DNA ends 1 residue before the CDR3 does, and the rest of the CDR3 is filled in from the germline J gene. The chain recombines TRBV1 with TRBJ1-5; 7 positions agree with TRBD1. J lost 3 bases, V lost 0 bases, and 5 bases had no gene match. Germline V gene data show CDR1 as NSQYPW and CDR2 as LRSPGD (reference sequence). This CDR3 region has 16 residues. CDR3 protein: CTCSADRGRGNQAPLF. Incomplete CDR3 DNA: TGCACCTGCAGTGCAGATAGGGGGCGCGGCAACCAGGCTCCGCTT. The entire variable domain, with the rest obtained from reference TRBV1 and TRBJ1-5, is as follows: VTLLEQNPRWRLVPRGQAVNLRCILKNSQYPWMSWYQQDLQKQLQWLFTLRSPGDKEVKSLPGADYLATRVTDTELRLQVANMSQGRTLYCTCSADRGRGNQAPLFGEGTRLSVL.

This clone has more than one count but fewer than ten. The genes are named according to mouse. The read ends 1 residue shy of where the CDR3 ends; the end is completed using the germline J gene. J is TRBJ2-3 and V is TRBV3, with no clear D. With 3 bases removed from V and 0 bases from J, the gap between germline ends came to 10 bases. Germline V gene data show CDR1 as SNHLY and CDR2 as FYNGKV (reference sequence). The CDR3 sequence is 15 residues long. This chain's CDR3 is CASSFRGTSAETLYF. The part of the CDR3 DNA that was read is TGTGCCAGCAGCTTCCGGGGAACTAGTGCAGAAACGCTGTAT.

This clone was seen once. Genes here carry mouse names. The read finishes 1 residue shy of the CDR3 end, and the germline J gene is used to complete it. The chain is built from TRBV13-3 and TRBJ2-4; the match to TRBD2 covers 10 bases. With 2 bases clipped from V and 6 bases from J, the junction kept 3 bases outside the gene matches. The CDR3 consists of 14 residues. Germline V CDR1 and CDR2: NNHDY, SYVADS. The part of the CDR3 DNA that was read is TGTGCCAGCAGTGACGCTGGGGGGGCGAACACCTTGTAC. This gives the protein CASSDAGGANTLY. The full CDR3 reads CASSDAGGANTLYF.

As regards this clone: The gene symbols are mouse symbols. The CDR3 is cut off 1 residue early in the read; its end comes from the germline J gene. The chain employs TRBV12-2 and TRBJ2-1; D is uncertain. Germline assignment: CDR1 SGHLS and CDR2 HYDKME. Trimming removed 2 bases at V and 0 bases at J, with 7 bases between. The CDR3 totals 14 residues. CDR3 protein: CASSPQYNYAEQFF. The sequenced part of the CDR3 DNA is TGTGCCAGCTCTCCACAGTATAACTATGCTGAGCAGTTC.

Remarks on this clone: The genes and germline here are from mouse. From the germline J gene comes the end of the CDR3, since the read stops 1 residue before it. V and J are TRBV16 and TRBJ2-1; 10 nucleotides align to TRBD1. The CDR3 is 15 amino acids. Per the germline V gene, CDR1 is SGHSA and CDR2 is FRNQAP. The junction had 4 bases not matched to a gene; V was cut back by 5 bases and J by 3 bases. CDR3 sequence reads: CASSLRDRGYAEQFF. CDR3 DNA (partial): TGTGCAAGCAGCCTCCGGGACAGGGGCTATGCTGAGCAGTTC.

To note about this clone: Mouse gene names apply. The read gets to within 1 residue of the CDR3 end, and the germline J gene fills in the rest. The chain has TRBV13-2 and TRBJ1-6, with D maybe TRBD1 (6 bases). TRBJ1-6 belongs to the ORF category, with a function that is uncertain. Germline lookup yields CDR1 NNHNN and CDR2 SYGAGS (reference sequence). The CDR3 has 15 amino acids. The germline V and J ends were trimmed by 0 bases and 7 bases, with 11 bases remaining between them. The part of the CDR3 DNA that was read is TGTGCCAGCGGTGATGTCGGGGGCGGCAATTCGCCCCTCTAC. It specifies CASGDVGGGNSPLY. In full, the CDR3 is CASGDVGGGNSPLYF.

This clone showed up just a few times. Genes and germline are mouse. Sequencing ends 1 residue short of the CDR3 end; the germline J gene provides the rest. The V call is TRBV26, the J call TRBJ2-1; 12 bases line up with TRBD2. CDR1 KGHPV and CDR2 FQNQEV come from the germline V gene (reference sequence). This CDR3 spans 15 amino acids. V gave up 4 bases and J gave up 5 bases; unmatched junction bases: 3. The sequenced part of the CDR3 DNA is TGTGCCAGCAGTCACCGGGACTGGGGGGATGCTGAGCAGTTC. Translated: CASSHRDWGDAEQF. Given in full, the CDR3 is CASSHRDWGDAEQFF. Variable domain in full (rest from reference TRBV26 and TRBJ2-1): NSKVIQTPRYLVKGQGQKAKMRCIPEKGHPVVFWYQQNKNNEFKFLINFQNQEVLQQIDMTEKRFSAECPSNSPCSLEIQSSEAGDSALYLCASSHRDWGDAEQFFGPGTRLTVL.

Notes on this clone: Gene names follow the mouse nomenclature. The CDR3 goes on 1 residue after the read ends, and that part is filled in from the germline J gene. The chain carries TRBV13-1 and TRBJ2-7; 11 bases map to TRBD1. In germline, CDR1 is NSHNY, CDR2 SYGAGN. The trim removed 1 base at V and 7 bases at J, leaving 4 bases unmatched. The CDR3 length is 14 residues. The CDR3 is CASSDLGQGGEQYF. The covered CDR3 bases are TGTGCCAGCAGTGATTTGGGACAGGGGGGAGAACAGTAC.

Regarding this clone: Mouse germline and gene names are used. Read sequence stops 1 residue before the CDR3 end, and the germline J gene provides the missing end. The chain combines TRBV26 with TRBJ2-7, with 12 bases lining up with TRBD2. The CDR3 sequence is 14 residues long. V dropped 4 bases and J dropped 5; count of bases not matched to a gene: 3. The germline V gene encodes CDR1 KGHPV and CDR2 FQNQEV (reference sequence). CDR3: CASSPDWGGNEQYF. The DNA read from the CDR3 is TGTGCCAGCAGTCCGGACTGGGGGGGAAATGAACAGTAC.

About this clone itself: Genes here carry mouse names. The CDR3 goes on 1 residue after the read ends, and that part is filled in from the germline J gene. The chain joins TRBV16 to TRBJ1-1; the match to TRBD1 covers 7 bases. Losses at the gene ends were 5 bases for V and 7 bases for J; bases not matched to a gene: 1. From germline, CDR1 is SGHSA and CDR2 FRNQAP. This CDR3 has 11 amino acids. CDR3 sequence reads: CASSQGGEVFF. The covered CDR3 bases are TGTGCAAGCAGCCAGGGGGGAGAAGTCTTC.

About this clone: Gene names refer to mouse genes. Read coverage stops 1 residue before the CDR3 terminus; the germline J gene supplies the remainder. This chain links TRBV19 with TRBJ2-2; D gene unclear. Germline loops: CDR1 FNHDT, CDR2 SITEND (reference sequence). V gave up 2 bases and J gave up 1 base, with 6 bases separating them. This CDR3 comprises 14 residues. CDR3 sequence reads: CASSMVENTGQLYF. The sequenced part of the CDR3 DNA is TGTGCCAGCAGTATGGTGGAAAACACCGGGCAGCTCTAC. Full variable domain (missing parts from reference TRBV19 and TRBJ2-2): GGIITQTPKFLIGQEGQKLTLKCQQNFNHDTMYWYRQDSGKGLRLIYYSITENDLQKGDLSEGYDASREKKSSFSLTVTSAQKNEMAVFLCASSMVENTGQLYFGEGSKLTVL.

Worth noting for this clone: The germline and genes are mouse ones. CDR3 DNA (partial): TGTGCCAGCAGTCTGGCGGGAAGGCAAAACACCTTGTAC. It yields the protein CASSLAGRQNTLY. The whole CDR3 region reads CASSLAGRQNTLYF. This chain connects TRBV26 to TRBJ2-4; D unclear. The read falls 1 residue short of the CDR3 end, and the missing part is taken from the germline J gene. Germline V gene lookup returns CDR1 KGHPV and CDR2 FQNQEV (reference sequence). Trimming shortened V by 2 bases and J by 3 bases, and 9 bases separated the two germline ends. The CDR3 totals 14 residues.

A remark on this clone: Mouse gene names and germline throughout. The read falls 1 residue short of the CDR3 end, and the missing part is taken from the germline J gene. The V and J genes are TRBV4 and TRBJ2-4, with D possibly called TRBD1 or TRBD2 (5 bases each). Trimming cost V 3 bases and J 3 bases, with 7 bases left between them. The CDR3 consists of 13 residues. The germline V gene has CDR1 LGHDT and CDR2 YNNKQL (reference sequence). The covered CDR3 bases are TGTGCCAGCAGCTACCGGGGGCAAAACACCTTGTAC. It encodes CASSYRGQNTLY. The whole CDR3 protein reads CASSYRGQNTLYF.

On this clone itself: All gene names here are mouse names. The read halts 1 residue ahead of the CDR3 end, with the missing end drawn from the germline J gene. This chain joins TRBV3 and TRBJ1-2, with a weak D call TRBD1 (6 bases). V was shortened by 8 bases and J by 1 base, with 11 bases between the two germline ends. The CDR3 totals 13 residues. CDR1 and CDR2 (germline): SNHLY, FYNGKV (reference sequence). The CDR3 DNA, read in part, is TGTGCCAGCTCCCAACAGGGAAACTCCGACTACACC. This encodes CASSQQGNSDYT. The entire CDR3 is CASSQQGNSDYTF.